Listed here are 5 T cell receptor beta chains from one sample, sequenced in a study of T cell responses to AZD1222 COVID-19 vaccine. TCRdb keeps only in-frame clones here, not all; method: immunoSEQ multiplex PCR. The sample lists 150,000 to 200,000 clones; 90% were seen once. The specimen was peripheral blood, collected 28 days after the second AZD1222 dose. The receptors come from an adult who received the AZD1222 COVID-19 vaccine.

This chain links TRBV18 with TRBJ2-3; 8 bases align to TRBD1. The V gene's germline CDR1 is KGHSH and CDR2 LQKENI. The CDR3 contains 14 residues. V lost 6 bases and J lost 1; bases outside the gene matches: 3. As DNA, the CDR3 is TGTGCCAGCTCGGAACAGGGGGGCACAGATACGCAGTATTTT. Residues: CASSEQGGTDTQYF.

J is TRBJ2-2 and V is TRBV18, with D uncertain. From germline, CDR1 is KGHSH and CDR2 LQKENI. Deletions cut 2 bases from V and 7 bases from J, with 8 bases between. The length of the CDR3 is 13 residues. CDR3 protein: CASSPTEIGELFF. CDR3 in DNA: TGTGCCAGCTCACCAACTGAAATCGGGGAGCTGTTTTTT.

V usage is TRBV10-3 and J usage is TRBJ2-1; TRBD2 matches 13 bases. With 7 bases clipped from V and 9 bases from J, the junction kept 9 bases outside the gene matches. The CDR3 loop spans 15 amino acids. Germline V gene sequence: CDR1 ENHRY, CDR2 SYGVKD. The DNA of the CDR3 is TGTGCCATCAACCGAGGACTAGCGGGAGTTCGTGAGCAGTTCTTC. This gives the protein CAINRGLAGVREQFF.

The chain uses TRBV11-2 and TRBJ2-1; no definite D call. V was cut by 2 bases and J by 3 bases, with 11 bases left in between. This CDR3 is 15 amino acids long. Per germline, CDR1 SGHAT and CDR2 FQNNGV. DNA for the CDR3: TGTGCCAGCAGCTTACACCCAGAAAACTACAATGAGCAGTTCTTC. Protein sequence: CASSLHPENYNEQFF.

The chain is built from TRBV2 and TRBJ2-7; D gene unclear. Germline V gene lookup returns CDR1 SNHLY and CDR2 FYNNEI. This CDR3 is built from 11 residues. V lost 8 bases to trimming and J lost 3 bases, with 8 bases between them. The CDR3 nucleotides are TGTGCCAGCGCCTCCTTCTACGAGCAGTACTTC. As protein: CASASFYEQYF.